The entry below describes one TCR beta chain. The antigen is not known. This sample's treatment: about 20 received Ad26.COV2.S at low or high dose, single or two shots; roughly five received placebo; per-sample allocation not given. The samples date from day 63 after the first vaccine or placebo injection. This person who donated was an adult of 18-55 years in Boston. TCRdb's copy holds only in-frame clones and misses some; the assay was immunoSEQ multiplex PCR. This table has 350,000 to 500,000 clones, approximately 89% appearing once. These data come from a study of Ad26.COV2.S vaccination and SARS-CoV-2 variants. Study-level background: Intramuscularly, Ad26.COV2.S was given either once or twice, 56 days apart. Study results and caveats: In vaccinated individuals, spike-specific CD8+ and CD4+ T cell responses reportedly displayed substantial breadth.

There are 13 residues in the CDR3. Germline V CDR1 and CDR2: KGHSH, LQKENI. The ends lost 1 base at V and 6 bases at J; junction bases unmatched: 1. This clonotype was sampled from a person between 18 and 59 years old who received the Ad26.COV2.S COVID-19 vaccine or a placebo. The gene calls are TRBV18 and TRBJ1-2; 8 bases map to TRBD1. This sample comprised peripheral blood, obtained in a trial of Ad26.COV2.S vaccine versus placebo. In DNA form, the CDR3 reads TGTGCCAGCTCACCACGGACAGGGAATGGCTACACCTTC. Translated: CASSPRTGNGYTF.